This entry lists 4 T cell receptor beta chains sequenced from one sample in a study of blood T cell repertoires in COVID-19. The data were produced by immunoSEQ multiplex PCR, yet TCRdb's version contains in-frame clones alone and is incomplete. The table includes 120,000 to 150,000 clones, about 88% detected once. The sample consisted of peripheral blood. The receptors here all came from a human donor in a cohort sampled during active COVID-19.

This clone has just one count. V and J are TRBV5-1 and TRBJ2-3; possibly TRBD1 for D (6 bases). V shed 3 bases and J shed 4 bases, with 15 bases lying between them. CDR1 SGHRS and CDR2 YFSETQ come from the germline V gene. The CDR3 extends over 15 amino acids. The CDR3 loop is CASSSRGKGADTQYF. CDR3 DNA: TGCGCCAGCAGCTCCAGGGGTAAGGGAGCAGATACGCAGTATTTT.

As for this clone: The same CDR3 is also encoded by other DNA sequences in this sample. This chain connects TRBV6-5 to TRBJ2-5; 7 bases align to TRBD1. The V segment lost 2 bases and the J segment 5 bases; nucleotides outside the gene matches: 5. This CDR3 is built from 14 residues. CDR1 is MNHEY, CDR2 SVGAGI, per germline. The CDR3 region has the DNA TGTGCCAGCAGTTACCCAGGGGGTGGGGAGACCCAGTACTTC. It translates to CASSYPGGGETQYF.

V and J are TRBV7-8 and TRBJ1-5, with D hard to call. In germline, CDR1 is SGHVS, CDR2 FQNEAQ. Trimming took off 4 bases at V and 5 bases at J, with 9 bases between the two ends. The CDR3 extends over 13 amino acids. The CDR3 DNA follows: TGTGCCAGCAGCTCGCGCCTATATCAGCCCCAGCATTTT. It translates to CASSSRLYQPQHF.

J is TRBJ2-2 and V is TRBV11-3; possibly TRBD2 for D (6 bases). V shed 1 base and J shed 2 bases, with 14 bases lying between them. The CDR3 covers 17 residues. Germline CDR1 SGHNT, CDR2 YENEEA. CDR3: CASSLGRLGANTGELFF. For the CDR3, the DNA is TGTGCCAGCAGCTTAGGCCGACTAGGAGCTAACACCGGGGAGCTGTTTTTT.